Below, 20 T cell receptor beta chains from the same sample are listed, as sequenced in a study of shared clonotypes between healthy human individuals. Profiling relied on immunoSEQ multiplex PCR, and the TCRdb table lists in-frame clones only, not all of them. Of 300,000 or so clones listed, approximately 79% are singletons. What was sequenced was memory CD4+ T cells sorted from blood. Subset: CD45RA-negative fraction. The receptors shown here come from a young man in good health.

This clone turned up a few times. The chain uses TRBV6-1 and TRBJ1-5, with unresolved D. Per the germline V gene, CDR1 is MNHNS and CDR2 is SASEGT. Trimming removed 10 bases at V and 0 bases at J, with 13 bases between. CDR3 length equals 14 residues. The CDR3 here is CATLIGNSNQPQHF. CDR3 sequence (DNA): TGTGCCACTCTCATAGGGAATAGCAATCAGCCCCAGCATTTT.

The V gene is TRBV11-2, the J gene TRBJ1-4; D perhaps matches TRBD1 (5 bases). CDR3 length equals 14 residues. The ends were cut back, 5 bases at V and 7 bases at J, with 14 bases in the middle. The germline V gene has CDR1 SGHAT and CDR2 FQNNGV. CDR3 sequence: CASSGQGTGEKLFF. In nucleotides, the CDR3 is TGTGCCAGCAGCGGCCAGGGTACGGGTGAAAAACTGTTTTTT.

This sequence joins TRBV29-1 and TRBJ2-5, with D unresolved. This CDR3 contains 13 residues. Per germline, CDR1 SQVTM and CDR2 ANQGSEA. Trimming took 3 bases from V and 4 from J, leaving 12 bases between them. CDR3 amino acids: CSVDKGLRETQYF. For the CDR3, the DNA is TGCAGCGTTGATAAAGGGTTGAGAGAGACCCAGTACTTC.

The chain is built from TRBV29-1 and TRBJ2-7, with 9 bases that match TRBD2. V was pared by 5 bases and J by 7 bases, with 9 bases of the junction left unmatched. Per the germline V gene, CDR1 is SQVTM and CDR2 is ANQGSEA. There are 13 residues in the CDR3. CDR3 loop: CSVSAGGPGEQYF. The CDR3 coding sequence is TGCAGCGTTTCTGCGGGAGGGCCGGGGGAGCAGTACTTC.

This rearrangement joins TRBV19 to TRBJ1-1; TRBD1 is a possible D gene (6 bases). Between the trimmed V and J ends, which lost 3 bases and 7 bases, there was a span of 15 bases. The CDR3 is 14 residues long. CDR1 and CDR2 (germline): LNHDA, SQIVND (reference sequence). CDR3 in DNA: TGTGCCAGTAGTATTCAACAGGGTGTCGGTGAAGCTTTCTTT. Protein sequence: CASSIQQGVGEAFF.

The chain carries TRBV7-2 and TRBJ2-5; 9 bases align to TRBD2. Germline values: CDR1 SGHTA, CDR2 FQGNSA. The CDR3 has 15 amino acids. J gave up 5 bases and V 7 bases, and 11 bases lay outside the gene matches. CDR3 in DNA: TGTGCCAGCAAGGTTAGCGGGAGCGGAGGGGAGACCCAGTACTTC. It is translated as CASKVSGSGGETQYF.

The chain joins TRBV10-3 to TRBJ2-6, with 11 positions matching TRBD2. This CDR3 region has 18 residues. Germline trimming cut 8 bases from V and 4 bases from J; bases unmatched to any gene: 13. CDR1 is ENHRY and CDR2 is SYGVKD in the germline V gene. The DNA for the CDR3 is TGTGCCATCTCGGGGTTCACTAGCGGGAGTTGGGGGGCCAACGTCCTGACTTTC. It codes for CAISGFTSGSWGANVLTF.

The genes are TRBV30 and TRBJ1-5, with D possibly TRBD1 on 5 matching bases. In germline, CDR1 is GTSNPN, CDR2 SVGIG (reference sequence). The CDR3 contains 13 residues. V gave up 2 bases and J gave up 7 bases, with 12 bases separating them. The CDR3 loop is CAWSLRGLQPQHF. CDR3 bases: TGTGCCTGGAGTCTAAGGGGCCTGCAGCCCCAGCATTTT.

The V call is TRBV18, the J call TRBJ2-7, with D hard to call. V was shortened by 2 bases and J by 0 bases, with 14 bases between the two germline ends. Germline loops: CDR1 KGHSH, CDR2 LQKENI. This CDR3 is 16 amino acids long. The CDR3 sequence is CASSPLSGSSSYEQYF. CDR3 sequence (DNA): TGTGCCAGCTCACCATTAAGTGGGTCGAGCTCCTACGAGCAGTACTTC.

This clone has a count of ten or more. The chain recombines TRBV6-1 with TRBJ2-3; D not resolved. Germline values: CDR1 MNHNS, CDR2 SASEGT. There are 17 residues in the CDR3. The V end was cut by 1 base, the J end by 1 base, with 15 bases between. The CDR3 here is CASSEGVQTGRTDTQYF. The CDR3 bases are TGTGCCAGCAGTGAAGGGGTACAAACCGGGCGCACAGATACGCAGTATTTT.

V is TRBV18 and J is TRBJ2-6, with unresolved D. The V and J ends lost 4 bases and 0 bases respectively, with 7 bases between them. The CDR3 spans 15 residues. The germline V gene has CDR1 KGHSH and CDR2 LQKENI. The CDR3 is CASSQGSSGANVLTF. The CDR3 DNA follows: TGTGCCAGCTCACAGGGAAGCTCTGGGGCCAACGTCCTGACTTTC. Complete variable domain (other parts from reference TRBV18 and TRBJ2-6): NAGVMQNPRHLVRRRGQEARLRCSPMKGHSHVYWYRQLPEEGLKFMVYLQKENIIDESGMPKERFSAEFPKEGPSILRIQQVVRGDSAAYFCASSQGSSGANVLTFGAGSRLTVL.

The sample holds one count of this clone. The chain is built from TRBV6-5 and TRBJ2-6, with a weak D call TRBD1 (5 bases). Deletions cut 5 bases from V and 0 bases from J, with 8 bases between. Germline V gene data show CDR1 as MNHEY and CDR2 as SVGAGI. This CDR3 spans 15 amino acids. CDR3 bases: TGTGCCAGCAGTAGGGGCTTCTCTGGGGCCAACGTCCTGACTTTC. This sequence encodes CASSRGFSGANVLTF.

This clone was seen a few times. This chain links TRBV18 with TRBJ2-7; D gene uncertain. The germline V gene encodes CDR1 KGHSH and CDR2 LQKENI. The CDR3 is made up of 14 amino acids. The ends were cut back, 2 bases at V and 2 bases at J, with 10 bases in the middle. This chain's CDR3 is CASSPSPTTYEQYF. The CDR3, as DNA: TGTGCCAGCTCACCATCTCCGACAACCTACGAGCAGTACTTC.

The chain links TRBV5-4 to TRBJ2-2; D gene ambiguous. The CDR3 extends over 16 amino acids. V lost 4 bases and J lost 0, with 13 bases in between. Germline assignment: CDR1 SGHNT and CDR2 YYREEE (reference sequence). The CDR3 here is CASSPGRSTNTGELFF. For the CDR3, the DNA is TGTGCCAGCAGCCCAGGACGAAGCACGAACACCGGGGAGCTGTTTTTT. Combining the CDR3 with reference TRBV5-4 and TRBJ2-2 gives the whole variable domain ETGVTQSPTHLIKTRGQQVTLRCSSQSGHNTVSWYQQALGQGPQFIFQYYREEENGRGNFPPRFSGLQFPNYSSELNVNALELDDSALYLCASSPGRSTNTGELFFGEGSRLTVL.

The sample holds one count of this clone. The chain recombines TRBV30 with TRBJ2-7, with 8 bases aligning to TRBD2. CDR1 is GTSNPN, CDR2 SVGIG, per germline (reference sequence). Trimming took 5 bases from V and 5 from J; bases not matched to a gene: 2. The CDR3 consists of 11 residues. The CDR3 spells CAWRTSNEQYF. CDR3 DNA: TGTGCCTGGCGGACTAGCAACGAGCAGTACTTC. Using reference TRBV30 and TRBJ2-7 for the parts outside the CDR3, the full variable domain is SQTIHQWPATLVQPVGSPLSLECTVEGTSNPNLYWYRQAAGRGLQLLFYSVGIGQISSEVPQNLSASRPQDRQFILSSKKLLLSDSGFYLCAWRTSNEQYFGPGTRLTVT.

The rearrangement joins TRBV7-9 to TRBJ2-7, with 8 bases that match TRBD1. There are 15 residues in the CDR3. From germline, CDR1 is SEHNR and CDR2 FQNEAQ (reference sequence). V was clipped by 0 bases and J by 4 bases; unmatched bases: 5. CDR3 DNA: TGTGCCAGCAGCTTAGCGCTCCAGGGGGCATACGAGCAGTACTTC. This codes for CASSLALQGAYEQYF.

This clone was recorded at least ten times. This rearrangement joins TRBV7-9 to TRBJ2-2; 11 bases line up with TRBD2. CDR1 and CDR2 from the germline V gene are SEHNR and FQNEAQ (reference sequence). V was pared by 1 base and J by 0 bases, with 4 bases of the junction left unmatched. There are 18 residues in the CDR3. The CDR3 DNA sequence: TGTGCCAGCAGCTTAGGGACTAGCGGGTACGCGAACACCGGGGAGCTGTTTTTT. It codes for CASSLGTSGYANTGELFF.

This chain links TRBV7-2 with TRBJ2-1; the D is unclear. The germline V gene has CDR1 SGHTA and CDR2 FQGNSA. Trimming removed 5 bases at V and 10 bases at J, with 18 bases between. This CDR3 contains 14 residues. CDR3 coding DNA: TGTGCCAGCAGCGCCGACTCCCCTAGACTCGAGCAGTTCTTC. Protein product: CASSADSPRLEQFF.

Note on this clone: A single base separates this from a much larger clone, so it may be a read error. This chain links TRBV2 with TRBJ1-3; D is undetermined. The CDR3 contains 12 residues. The V end was cut by 2 bases, the J end by 4 bases, with 3 bases between. The germline V gene encodes CDR1 SNHLY and CDR2 FYNNEI. CDR3 protein: CASSEQGNTIYF. The CDR3 bases are TGTGCCAGCAGTGAACAGGGAAACACCATATATTTT. Variable domain in full (rest from reference TRBV2 and TRBJ1-3): EPEVTQTPSHQVTQMGQEVILRCVPISNHLYFYWYRQILGQKVEFLVSFYNNEISEKSEIFDDQFSVERPDGSNFTLKIRSTKLEDSAMYFCASSEQGNTIYFGEGSWLTVV.

This chain uses TRBV6-1 with TRBJ1-5, with D perhaps matching TRBD1 (6 bases). Germline assignment: CDR1 MNHNS and CDR2 SASEGT. The CDR3 length is 14 residues. Trimming shortened V by 3 bases and J by 2 bases, and 8 bases separated the two germline ends. Here the CDR3 reads CASSDSGGNQPQHF. The DNA of the CDR3 is TGTGCCAGCAGTGATTCAGGGGGCAATCAGCCCCAGCATTTT.